One and the same sample provided the 32 T cell receptor beta chains below, sequenced in a study of CD8+ T cells in alopecia areata (dated by TCRdb to between 2018 and 2020). Reading the label with the study, this specimen's time point is: around 24 weeks on oral tofacitinib. In the paper's terms, the treatment or condition label means: oral pan-JAK inhibitor, 5-10 mg twice daily. Libraries were prepared through the immunoSEQ multiplex PCR assay. To provide template for TCR sequencing, every sample had RNA extracted and reverse transcribed into cDNA. TCRdb provides this immuneACCESS table in a form limited to in-frame rearrangements. Some clones are lacking; in checked studies, under half of them reflect an unresolved V gene, and why the rest are absent is not known. The sample has more than 90,000 clones on record, around 50% of them singletons. Jointly, the top ten make up over 9% of the sample.

The sample in question was CD8+ T cells sorted from blood, obtained at week 24, from a patient treated with tofacitinib. These receptors were collected from a human donor with alopecia areata.

This chain joins TRBV7-9 and TRBJ2-1; D possibly corresponds to TRBD1 (6 bases). Per germline, CDR1 SEHNR and CDR2 FQNEAQ (reference sequence). V lost 6 bases to trimming and J lost 0 bases, with 15 bases between them. The CDR3 contains 16 residues. The CDR3 sequence: CASSHRATSSYNEQFF. The CDR3, as DNA: TGTGCCAGCAGTCACAGGGCTACGAGCTCCTACAATGAGCAGTTCTTC. The whole variable domain, remainder taken from reference TRBV7-9 and TRBJ2-1, is DTGVSQNPRHKITKRGQNVTFRCDPISEHNRLYWYRQTLGQGPEFLTYFQNEAQLEKSRLLSDRFSAERPKGSFSTLEIQRTEQGDSAMYLCASSHRATSSYNEQFFGPGTRLTVL.

A word on this clone: Other DNA variants within this sample encode the same CDR3. V and J are TRBV30 and TRBJ1-6; 7 nucleotides match TRBD1. Trimming at V came to 3 bases and at J to 5 bases, leaving 4 bases not matched to a gene. The germline V gene has CDR1 GTSNPN and CDR2 SVGIG (reference sequence). This CDR3 comprises 14 residues. CDR3 sequence reads: CAWSVGTDNSPLHF. In DNA, the CDR3 is TGTGCCTGGAGCGTCGGGACAGATAATTCACCCCTCCACTTT.

V gene TRBV4-1 combines with J gene TRBJ2-1; TRBD2 agrees at 8 bases. V lost 2 bases and J lost 3; bases outside the gene matches: 6. CDR1 and CDR2 from the germline V gene are MGHRA and YSYEKL. This CDR3 has 16 residues. CDR3 sequence reads: CASSQSPGGDYNEQFF. CDR3 bases: TGCGCCAGCAGCCAATCGCCCGGGGGGGACTACAATGAGCAGTTCTTC.

This clone was seen only a few times. CDR3 sequence: CASSSSGAGDQPQHF. The CDR3 DNA is TGTGCCAGCAGCTCATCCGGGGCCGGCGATCAGCCCCAGCATTTT. V gene TRBV7-8 combines with J gene TRBJ1-5, with D possibly TRBD1 on 5 matching bases. This CDR3 region has 15 residues. Germline lookup yields CDR1 SGHVS and CDR2 FQNEAQ. V was shortened by 4 bases and J by 5 bases, with 15 bases between the two germline ends.

In this sample, this clone is medium-sized (0.01 to 0.1%). The chain joins TRBV19 to TRBJ2-1; the match to TRBD2 covers 7 bases. This CDR3 has 14 residues. The V and J ends lost 1 base and 7 bases, in that order; junction bases with no gene match: 4. The germline V gene has CDR1 LNHDA and CDR2 SQIVND (reference sequence). The CDR3 loop reads CASSIAGGGNEQFF. DNA for the CDR3: TGTGCCAGTAGTATAGCGGGGGGAGGGAATGAGCAGTTCTTC.

This rearrangement joins TRBV6-5 to TRBJ1-6; D gene uncertain. V lost 5 bases and J 12 bases, leaving 14 bases between the germline ends. This CDR3 is built from 13 residues. Germline CDR1 and CDR2: MNHEY and SVGAGI. The CDR3 nucleotides read TGTGCCAGCAGTCCGGACCCGAGCGTACCCCTCCACTTT. It yields the protein CASSPDPSVPLHF.

The chain recombines TRBV25-1 with TRBJ1-1; weak D call: TRBD1 (6 bases). Looked up from germline, CDR1 is MGHDK and CDR2 is SYGVNS. The CDR3 has 16 residues. V gave up 5 bases and J gave up 4 bases, with 20 bases separating them. The CDR3 here is CASSSGPQGYGTEAFF. Written as DNA, the CDR3 is TGTGCCAGCAGTTCCGGGCCACAGGGATATGGCACTGAAGCTTTCTTT.

This clone was recorded a few times. The chain couples TRBV11-2 to TRBJ1-2; 8 bases match TRBD1. The CDR3 has 17 amino acids. With V trimmed by 3 bases and J by 4 bases, 13 bases remained unmatched. Germline values: CDR1 SGHAT, CDR2 FQNNGV. The CDR3 nucleotides read TGTGCCAGCAGCTTCTCCCCCGGACAGGGCATTAGCTATGGCTACACCTTC. It is translated as CASSFSPGQGISYGYTF.

This clone has just a few counts. This chain's CDR3 is CASSQVGDYEQYF. The DNA for the CDR3 is TGCGCCAGCAGCCAAGTTGGGGACTACGAGCAGTACTTC. The chain carries TRBV4-1 and TRBJ2-7, with unresolved D. V lost 1 base and J 3 bases, leaving 7 bases between the germline ends. CDR3 length equals 13 residues. The V gene's germline CDR1 is MGHRA and CDR2 YSYEKL.

The chain employs TRBV5-6 and TRBJ1-1, with TRBD1 as a possible D gene (5 bases). Germline V CDR1 and CDR2: SGHDT, YYEEEE. The germline V and J ends were trimmed by 3 bases and 0 bases, with 12 bases remaining between them. The CDR3 sequence is 15 residues long. CDR3 region: CASSSGQMMNTEAFF. The CDR3 region has the DNA TGTGCCAGCAGCTCCGGACAAATGATGAACACTGAAGCTTTCTTT.

This CDR3 is CASSLNWGLETQYF. Written as DNA, the CDR3 is TGTGCCAGCAGCTTGAACTGGGGGCTAGAGACCCAGTACTTC. This chain connects TRBV5-6 to TRBJ2-5, with D possibly TRBD1 on 6 matching bases. The CDR3 is 14 residues long. The germline V gene has CDR1 SGHDT and CDR2 YYEEEE. Deletions cut 1 base from V and 4 bases from J, with 11 bases between.

A single count supports this clone. This rearrangement joins TRBV7-9 to TRBJ1-1; no firm D call. The V end was cut by 1 base, the J end by 8 bases, with 8 bases between. The CDR3 is 12 amino acids. Germline lookup yields CDR1 SEHNR and CDR2 FQNEAQ (reference sequence). As DNA, the CDR3 is TGTGCCAGCAGCTTAGGAGGGAGCGAAGCTTTCTTT. Its translation: CASSLGGSEAFF.

The V gene is TRBV30, the J gene TRBJ2-1; 7 bases agree with TRBD1. The CDR3 has 16 residues. CDR1 is GTSNPN, CDR2 SVGIG, per germline (reference sequence). The V and J ends lost 4 bases and 4 bases, in that order; junction bases with no gene match: 13. CDR3: CAWTSGQDFYYNEQFF. In DNA form, the CDR3 reads TGTGCCTGGACATCCGGACAGGACTTTTATTACAATGAGCAGTTCTTC.

The chain has TRBV30 and TRBJ1-5; D possibly corresponds to TRBD1 (5 bases). V was trimmed by 8 bases and J by 0 bases, leaving 17 bases between them. This CDR3 has 15 amino acids. The germline CDR1 and CDR2 sequences are GTSNPN and SVGIG (reference sequence). The CDR3 region is CAVDGTPNSNQPQHF. The CDR3 nucleotides read TGTGCCGTAGACGGGACTCCAAATAGCAATCAGCCCCAGCATTTT. Looking up the rest from reference TRBV30 and TRBJ1-5 gives the full variable domain: SQTIHQWPATLVQPVGSPLSLECTVEGTSNPNLYWYRQAAGRGLQLLFYSVGIGQISSEVPQNLSASRPQDRQFILSSKKLLLSDSGFYLCAVDGTPNSNQPQHFGDGTRLSIL.

The chain carries TRBV5-4 and TRBJ2-2; 15 bases are shared with TRBD2. The CDR3 is 15 amino acids. Germline loops: CDR1 SGHNT, CDR2 YYREEE (reference sequence). The V gene end was trimmed by 5 bases and the J gene end by 6 bases; junction bases not matched to a gene: 2. The CDR3: CASSWTSGGAGELFF. The CDR3 DNA sequence: TGTGCCAGCAGTTGGACTAGCGGGGGGGCCGGGGAGCTGTTTTTT. The full variable domain, rest sourced from reference TRBV5-4 and TRBJ2-2, is ETGVTQSPTHLIKTRGQQVTLRCSSQSGHNTVSWYQQALGQGPQFIFQYYREEENGRGNFPPRFSGLQFPNYSSELNVNALELDDSALYLCASSWTSGGAGELFFGEGSRLTVL.

The chain links TRBV7-8 to TRBJ2-5; 7 nucleotides line up with TRBD1. V was pared by 3 bases and J by 0 bases, with 1 base of the junction left unmatched. The CDR3 spans 14 residues. Per germline, CDR1 SGHVS and CDR2 FQNEAQ. Here the CDR3 DNA reads TGTGCCAGCAGCTTGGGGACAGACCAAGAGACCCAGTACTTC. It codes for CASSLGTDQETQYF. Combining the CDR3 with reference TRBV7-8 and TRBJ2-5 gives the whole variable domain GAGVSQSPRYKVAKRGQDVALRCDPISGHVSLFWYQQALGQGPEFLTYFQNEAQLDKSGLPSDRFFAERPEGSVSTLKIQRTQQEDSAVYLCASSLGTDQETQYFGPGTRLLVL.

The chain joins TRBV7-2 to TRBJ1-2, with D unclear. The CDR3 contains 15 residues. Germline CDR1 and CDR2: SGHTA and FQGNSA. Trimming stripped 2 bases from V and 0 bases from J, with 10 bases between. Written as DNA, the CDR3 is TGTGCCAGCAGCTTAATTCCAGGAGCTAACTATGGCTACACCTTC. Its protein is CASSLIPGANYGYTF.

J is TRBJ1-1 and V is TRBV30; D uncertain. The CDR3 loop spans 12 amino acids. Trimming pared 3 bases from V and 4 bases from J, leaving 9 bases between. The germline CDR1 and CDR2 sequences are GTSNPN and SVGIG (reference sequence). The CDR3 DNA reads TGTGCCTGGAGCCCCGGTATCACTGAAGCTTTCTTT. This codes for CAWSPGITEAFF.

This chain links TRBV4-2 with TRBJ1-1; a possible D gene is TRBD1 (5 bases). This CDR3 is 15 amino acids long. V lost 4 bases to trimming and J lost 1 base, with 13 bases between them. From germline, CDR1 is LGHNA and CDR2 YNFKEQ. CDR3 in amino acids: CASSLRGDWNTEAFF. The CDR3 DNA reads as TGTGCCAGCAGCCTCAGAGGGGACTGGAACACTGAAGCTTTCTTT.

The gene calls are TRBV10-3 and TRBJ2-3; TRBD1 agrees at 12 bases. With V trimmed by 7 bases and J by 5 bases, 13 bases remained unmatched. The CDR3 totals 17 residues. CDR1 is ENHRY, CDR2 SYGVKD, per germline. The CDR3 DNA reads TGTGCCATCACCGCCAGCCCAGGGACAGGGGGCCAAGATACGCAGTATTTT. This codes for CAITASPGTGGQDTQYF.

This chain connects TRBV14 to TRBJ2-2; D unclear. The CDR3 runs to 13 residues. Looked up from germline, CDR1 is SGHDN and CDR2 is FVKESK. Trimming stripped 2 bases from V and 7 bases from J, with 8 bases between. CDR3: CASSQLYGGELFF. The CDR3 nucleotides are TGTGCCAGCAGCCAATTGTACGGCGGGGAGCTGTTTTTT.

This chain uses TRBV5-1 with TRBJ2-7, with TRBD1 as a possible D gene (5 bases). The CDR3 spans 13 residues. Germline V lookup: CDR1 SGHRS, CDR2 YFSETQ. V lost 5 bases, J lost 0 bases, and 9 bases lay in between. For the CDR3, the DNA is TGCGCCAGCAGATTTACAGGCTCCTACGAGCAGTACTTC. Encoded protein: CASRFTGSYEQYF.

The V and J genes are TRBV9 and TRBJ2-3, with a weak D call TRBD1 (6 bases). V was shortened by 0 bases and J by 4 bases, with 6 bases between the two germline ends. The CDR3 is 13 amino acids. In germline, CDR1 is SGDLS, CDR2 YYNGEE. Written as DNA, the CDR3 is TGTGCCAGCAGCGTAGAGGGGGCAGATACGCAGTATTTT. Amino acids: CASSVEGADTQYF.

Only a few counts were recorded for this clone. The chain employs TRBV19 and TRBJ2-6; 12 bases line up with TRBD1. Germline V CDR1 and CDR2: LNHDA, SQIVND (reference sequence). V dropped 4 bases and J dropped 3; count of bases not matched to a gene: 7. The CDR3 extends over 18 amino acids. Here the CDR3 DNA reads TGTGCCAGTAGTAAACCGGGACAGGGGGCCGGTGGGGCCAACGTCCTGACTTTC. Translated, it gives CASSKPGQGAGGANVLTF.

This clone was found a few times. This chain links TRBV30 with TRBJ2-1; 9 bases agree with TRBD2. Unmatched junction bases numbered 3, after V lost 4 bases and J lost 2 bases. The length of the CDR3 is 14 residues. CDR1 and CDR2 (germline): GTSNPN, SVGIG (reference sequence). DNA of the CDR3: TGTGCCTGGAAATTAGCGGGGGCCTACAATGAGCAGTTCTTC. Amino acid sequence: CAWKLAGAYNEQFF.

The J gene is TRBJ2-7, the V gene TRBV9; no definite D call. CDR1 is SGDLS and CDR2 is YYNGEE in the germline V gene. The V end lost 0 bases, the J end lost 4 bases, and 14 bases lay between the germline ends. The CDR3 totals 15 residues. CDR3 loop: CASSVGSSAEYEQYF. The CDR3, as DNA: TGTGCCAGCAGCGTAGGTTCATCCGCTGAATACGAGCAGTACTTC.

Details on this clone: Relative to the germline gene, one junction end is altered; a read error may explain this. V gene TRBV11-1 combines with J gene TRBJ2-1, with no clear D. Germline assignment: CDR1 SGHAT and CDR2 FQDESV (reference sequence). CDR3 size: 13 residues. CDR3 region: CAGSSQDIHEQFF. CDR3 bases: TGTGCCGGCAGCTCCCAGGATATCCATGAGCAGTTCTTC.

CDR3: CASTLFGEGSYEQYF. The CDR3 nucleotides read TGTGCCAGCACCCTGTTCGGGGAAGGTTCCTACGAGCAGTACTTC. The chain employs TRBV5-6 and TRBJ2-7; D might be TRBD2 (5 bases). This CDR3 is built from 15 residues. V lost 6 bases to trimming and J lost 1 base, with 17 bases between them. Germline V CDR1 and CDR2: SGHDT, YYEEEE.

This rearrangement joins TRBV6-5 to TRBJ2-7, with D maybe TRBD2 (7 bases). The CDR3 covers 15 residues. Between the trimmed V and J ends, which lost 1 base and 4 bases, there was a span of 14 bases. Looked up from germline, CDR1 is MNHEY and CDR2 is SVGAGI. The DNA of the CDR3 is TGTGCCAGCAGTTACTTGAGGGGGGGATATTACGAGCAGTACTTC. Protein: CASSYLRGGYYEQYF.

This clone showed up just a few times. The V call is TRBV2, the J call TRBJ2-7; 7 bases are shared with TRBD1. The germline V gene has CDR1 SNHLY and CDR2 FYNNEI. The CDR3 is made up of 13 amino acids. V shed 6 bases and J 4 bases; nucleotides not matched to a gene: 6. Here the CDR3 reads CASRTGFGYEQYF. The DNA of the CDR3 is TGTGCCAGCAGGACAGGGTTCGGGTACGAGCAGTACTTC.

The V call is TRBV6-5, the J call TRBJ1-5, with no clear D. Germline loops: CDR1 MNHEY, CDR2 SVGAGI. V was clipped by 2 bases and J by 4 bases, with 12 bases between them. This CDR3 is built from 15 residues. CDR3 sequence reads: CASSYPVPTNQPQHF. CDR3 DNA sequence: TGTGCCAGCAGTTACCCGGTCCCGACTAATCAGCCCCAGCATTTT.

The chain employs TRBV4-3 and TRBJ1-6, with TRBD1 matching over 9 bases. V shed 0 bases and J 8 bases; nucleotides not matched to a gene: 8. Germline CDR1 reads LGHNA; CDR2 reads YSLEER. The CDR3 is made up of 17 amino acids. The CDR3 DNA is TGCGCCAGCAGCCAAGAAATGGACAGGGGCTTATATTCACCCCTCCACTTT. Residues: CASSQEMDRGLYSPLHF.